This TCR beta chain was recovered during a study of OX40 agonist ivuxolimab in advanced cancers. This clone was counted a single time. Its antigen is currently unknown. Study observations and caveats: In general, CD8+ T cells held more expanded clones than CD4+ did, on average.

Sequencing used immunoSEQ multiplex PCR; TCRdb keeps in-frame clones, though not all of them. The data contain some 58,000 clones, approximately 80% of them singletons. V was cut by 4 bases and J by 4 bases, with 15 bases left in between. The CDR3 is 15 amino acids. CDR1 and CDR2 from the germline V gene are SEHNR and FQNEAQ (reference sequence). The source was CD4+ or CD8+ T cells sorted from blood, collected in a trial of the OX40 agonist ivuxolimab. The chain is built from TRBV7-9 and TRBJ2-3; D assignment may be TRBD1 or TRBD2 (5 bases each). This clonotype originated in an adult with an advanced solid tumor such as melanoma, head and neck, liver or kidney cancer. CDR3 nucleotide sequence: TGTGCCAGCAGCTCAAGAGGGGTCGAGTCAGATACGCAGTATTTT. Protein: CASSSRGVESDTQYF.